This TCR beta chain was identified in a study of a mutant IDH1 vaccine in newly diagnosed glioma. Study details: Patients under treatment included around 60% males and approximately 38% females and had a mean age of around 40 years. Patients arrived already treated with radiotherapy, temozolomide, or both, most having had both.

About this clone itself: Its antigen is not known.

V lost 3 bases to trimming and J lost 8 bases, with 13 bases between them. CDR3 length: 14 amino acids. Germline assignment: CDR1 KGHSH and CDR2 LQKENI. Repertoires were generated with immunoSEQ multiplex PCR, while TCRdb's copy carries only in-frame clones and drops some. The sample holds about 50,000 clones, over 60% seen once. This sample's time point: week 47, end of study. It was 300 ug of mutant IDH1 20-mer peptide that made up each vaccine dose, given with topical imiquimod. The chain employs TRBV18 and TRBJ1-4; the D is unclear. Sequences were derived from PBMCs, sampled from a glioma patient whose treatment included an IDH1 peptide vaccine. The receptor was isolated from a woman between 35 and 50 years old with glioma. Some clones in this sample may be carry-over from other donors' samples. The CDR3 nucleotides read TGTGCCAGCTCACCCGGACCCCAAAGGGAAAAACTGTTTTTT. Translated, it gives CASSPGPQREKLFF.